The 8 T cell receptor beta chains below come from one sample, sequenced in a study of shared clonotypes between healthy human individuals. Clones were sequenced by immunoSEQ multiplex PCR, and TCRdb holds only the in-frame ones, with some missing. Found here are 100,000 to 120,000 clones, about 67% of them singletons; the top ten hold around 23%. The sequenced material came from memory CD8+ T cells sorted from blood. Subset in this sample: CD45RO+ cells pooled with CCR7-negative TemRA cells. Every receptor here comes from a woman aged 25 to 39 in good health.

In this sample, this clone turned up once. This chain connects TRBV5-1 to TRBJ2-7, with D possibly being TRBD2 (7 bases). The germline V gene has CDR1 SGHRS and CDR2 YFSETQ. The CDR3 consists of 15 residues. Trimming stripped 1 base from V and 4 bases from J, with 15 bases between. CDR3: CASSLLAGAQYEQYF. The CDR3 DNA reads as TGCGCCAGCAGCTTGCTGGCGGGGGCTCAGTACGAGCAGTACTTC.

The chain couples TRBV6-1 to TRBJ1-2, with D possibly being TRBD1 (5 bases). The CDR3 totals 12 residues. The V end was cut by 5 bases, the J end by 4 bases, with 8 bases between. The germline CDR1 and CDR2 sequences are MNHNS and SASEGT. CDR3 coding DNA: TGTGCCAGCAGTTGGGGGTCCTATGGCTACACCTTC. It specifies CASSWGSYGYTF.

This chain links TRBV29-1 with TRBJ2-5, with D perhaps matching TRBD1 (5 bases). The CDR3 runs to 11 residues. V shed 7 bases and J shed 4 bases, with 10 bases lying between them. Germline V gives CDR1 SQVTM, CDR2 ANQGSEA. CDR3 in DNA: TGCAGCGCGGACATCCCAGAGACCCAGTACTTC. Translating gives CSADIPETQYF.

This chain uses TRBV6-4 with TRBJ1-1, with 7 bases lining up with TRBD1. The CDR3 totals 13 residues. The germline CDR1 and CDR2 sequences are MRHNA and SNTAGT. Germline trimming cut 10 bases from V and 1 base from J; bases unmatched to any gene: 6. The chain's CDR3 is CAIRGDSNTEAFF. CDR3 nucleotides: TGTGCCATCAGGGGGGACTCGAACACTGAAGCTTTCTTT.

This clone was seen only once. CDR3 region: CASSLFVAGGRGEQFF. As DNA, the CDR3 is TGTGCCAGCAGCTTATTCGTAGCGGGAGGCCGGGGTGAGCAGTTCTTC. The chain has TRBV7-9 and TRBJ2-1; 10 bases are a match to TRBD2. Germline V gives CDR1 SEHNR, CDR2 FQNEAQ (reference sequence). The length of the CDR3 is 16 residues. With V trimmed by 2 bases and J by 9 bases, 10 bases remained unmatched. The variable domain in full, with the rest retrieved from reference TRBV7-9 and TRBJ2-1, is DTGVSQNPRHKITKRGQNVTFRCDPISEHNRLYWYRQTLGQGPEFLTYFQNEAQLEKSRLLSDRFSAERPKGSFSTLEIQRTEQGDSAMYLCASSLFVAGGRGEQFFGPGTRLTVL.

The gene calls are TRBV6-1 and TRBJ1-2; unclear D gene. Germline V gene lookup returns CDR1 MNHNS and CDR2 SASEGT. Between the trimmed V and J ends, which lost 2 bases and 5 bases, there was a span of 9 bases. The CDR3 extends over 13 amino acids. The CDR3 DNA is TGTGCCAGCAGTGAACAGACGCCTTATGGCTACACCTTC. Translation: CASSEQTPYGYTF.

This chain connects TRBV5-1 to TRBJ2-3; D gene uncertain. V was clipped by 1 base and J by 3 bases, with 6 bases between them. The CDR3 loop spans 13 amino acids. CDR1 is SGHRS, CDR2 YFSETQ, per germline. The DNA for the CDR3 is TGCGCCAGCAGCTTGAAGAGTACAGATACGCAGTATTTT. Amino acids: CASSLKSTDTQYF. Looking up the rest from reference TRBV5-1 and TRBJ2-3 gives the full variable domain: KAGVTQTPRYLIKTRGQQVTLSCSPISGHRSVSWYQQTPGQGLQFLFEYFSETQRNKGNFPGRFSGRQFSNSRSEMNVSTLELGDSALYLCASSLKSTDTQYFGPGTRLTVL.

This clone showed up many times. This chain uses TRBV6-1 with TRBJ2-7; tentatively, D is TRBD2 (5 bases). V was trimmed by 6 bases and J by 1 base, leaving 16 bases between them. The germline gives CDR1 MNHNS, CDR2 SASEGT. There are 15 residues in the CDR3. The CDR3 bases are TGTGCCAGCAGCAACGGGATAAGTGGGTCCTACGAGCAGTACTTC. It translates to CASSNGISGSYEQYF.